The rows below give T cell receptor beta chains drawn from one sample of a study of shared clonotypes between healthy human individuals. The repertoire was sequenced with immunoSEQ multiplex PCR; TCRdb's copy has only in-frame clones and lacks some. The profile covers fewer than 1.8 million clones, with approximately 98.5% appearing a single time and approximately 0.38% taken by the ten largest. The sequenced material came from naive CD4+ T cells sorted from blood. All receptors come from a man aged 25-45 years in good health. CDR3s include the opening cysteine and the closing phenylalanine or tryptophan. D genes are given only for firm matches.

CDR3aa	d_gene	v_gene
CAWTDLTGRGEKLFF	TRBD1	TRBV30
CASSRVARNNEQFF	-	TRBV4-3
CASSLRGLRNTEAFF	-	TRBV5-4
CASSLAIGVADTQYF	-	TRBV7-2
CASSSAVPGLAGGPVGTQYF	TRBD2	TRBV5-1
CATQGWSGQPQHF	-	TRBV6-1
CASSASASLNEQFF	-	TRBV9
CASSLAKQNTEAFF	-	TRBV5-1
CASRATSGRGTGELFF	TRBD2	TRBV5-1
CASSHPGTSGTYEQYF	TRBD2	TRBV2
CASSPSGAYNEQFF	-	TRBV5-4
CASSPRTGEETQYF	TRBD1	TRBV18
CASNERDIRTDTQYF	-	TRBV21-1
CASSLRAGGRRFTDTQYF	TRBD2	TRBV7-7
CASTRDRVNQPQHF	TRBD1	TRBV19
CASSLAQVGYGYTF	-	TRBV28
CASSFWEPNTGELFF	-	TRBV5-1
CASSPPGQGANEQYF	TRBD1	TRBV18
CSVARGSDQPQHF	-	TRBV29-1
CASSQPIEGWRAKLFF	-	TRBV4-1
CASGLYDRGIGNEQFF	TRBD1	TRBV12-5
CASSRQGYTQYF	-	TRBV14
CASSPVRDRGPIEQFF	TRBD1	TRBV7-9
CASSSRQGSQETQYF	TRBD1	TRBV5-4
CASSLAGTGRTDTQYF	-	TRBV7-8
CASSLEGNEQFF	-	TRBV11-1
CASSHTGPSGNEQFF	-	TRBV5-1
CASSPDLGNTIYF	-	TRBV6-1
CASSGPGPLEDF	-	TRBV2
CASSLEASPPGNEQFF	-	TRBV5-1
CASSLRRQGGSYEQYF	-	TRBV11-2
CASSPTRTSGITDTQYF	TRBD2	TRBV18
CASSLGGVNTEAFF	-	TRBV11-3
CASSQDTRTSGIREPQYF	TRBD2	TRBV4-1
CASRRRSLLETQYF	-	TRBV6-5
CASGRLATGGELFF	TRBD2	TRBV7-8
CASSPLPPSGQDLSYEQYF	TRBD1	TRBV18
CAWSVPIAVYNEQFF	-	TRBV30
CASSRDRGPTYEQYF	TRBD1	TRBV11-2
CASRAKREGTHEQYF	TRBD2	TRBV7-2
CASSRTADGEAFF	-	TRBV14
CASSIYPWQGLNGGELFF	-	TRBV19
CASSIAGGENIQYF	TRBD2	TRBV7-2
CASSSSGSSYNEQFF	-	TRBV5-1
CASSVAGGLGAGANVLTF	-	TRBV9
CSVEVGGRGDTQYF	TRBD2	TRBV29-1
CASSHLTGARYEQYF	TRBD1	TRBV4-1